Listed here are 5 T cell receptor beta chains from one sample, sequenced in a study of blood T cell repertoires in COVID-19. Here immunoSEQ multiplex PCR was the method, and the copy in TCRdb shows in-frame clones only, minus some. The sample has some 300,000 clones; 88% are singletons. Sequencing was done on a sample of peripheral blood. These TCRs come from a woman in her 30s who had recovered from COVID-19.

The chain links TRBV7-9 to TRBJ1-1; D call uncertain. Germline V gene data show CDR1 as SEHNR and CDR2 as FQNEAQ (reference sequence). V dropped 10 bases and J dropped 1 base, with 7 bases sitting between them. The CDR3 is 11 residues long. CDR3 sequence reads: CATDKNTEAFF. CDR3 sequence (DNA): TGTGCCACAGACAAGAACACTGAAGCTTTCTTT.

The CDR3 sequence is CASILYTGGTEAFF. The CDR3 DNA is TGTGCCAGCATCCTATACACAGGGGGCACTGAAGCTTTCTTT. The chain couples TRBV27 to TRBJ1-1; 8 nucleotides align to TRBD1. The germline V gene encodes CDR1 MNHEY and CDR2 SMNVEV (reference sequence). Germline trimming cut 7 bases from V and 4 bases from J; bases unmatched to any gene: 8. The CDR3 runs 14 residues.

J is TRBJ1-6 and V is TRBV6-5; D is perhaps TRBD1 (6 bases). This CDR3 contains 14 residues. Germline V lookup: CDR1 MNHEY, CDR2 SVGAGI. The V gene lost 8 bases and the J gene lost 4 bases, with 12 bases spanning the gap. The CDR3 here is CASGPGHYNSPLHF. DNA for the CDR3: TGTGCCAGCGGACCGGGACATTATAATTCACCCCTCCACTTT.

The chain combines TRBV7-9 with TRBJ2-4, with TRBD1 matching over 7 bases. The CDR3 covers 15 residues. The V gene's germline CDR1 is SEHNR and CDR2 FQNEAQ (reference sequence). The J segment lost 0 bases and the V segment lost 5 bases, leaving 4 bases of the junction unmatched. The CDR3 DNA is TGTGCCAGCAGCCGGACAGGTCAAGCCAAAAACATTCAGTACTTC. It codes for CASSRTGQAKNIQYF.

The table lists this clone with a count of one. The rearrangement joins TRBV4-1 to TRBJ1-4, with D maybe TRBD1 (5 bases). Trimming left V 8 bases short and J 4 bases short, with 11 bases between. This CDR3 spans 13 amino acids. Germline V gene data show CDR1 as MGHRA and CDR2 as YSYEKL. DNA of the CDR3: TGCGCCAGCGTCACGGGACTTAATGAAAAACTGTTTTTT. Amino acids: CASVTGLNEKLFF.